The next 25 T cell receptor beta chains were all read from a single sample in a study of cytomegalovirus exposure and HLA in healthy donors. PCR amplification relied on 60 Vbeta primers (plus 13 Jbeta primers). Produced via immunoSEQ multiplex PCR; TCRdb's table is partial and in-frame only. The sample shows about 120,000 clones, 77% of them seen only once. Input material: PBMCs. Every receptor here comes from a man younger than 30 in good health and CMV-seropositive.

The gene calls are TRBV28 and TRBJ2-6, with D perhaps TRBD2 (6 bases). V lost 7 bases and J lost 2, with 9 bases in between. This CDR3 has 14 residues. CDR1 is MDHEN and CDR2 is SYDVKM in the germline V gene. The DNA for the CDR3 is TGTGCCAGCAAGGGGAGGACTGGGGCCAACGTCCTGACTTTC. Its protein product is CASKGRTGANVLTF.

The genes are TRBV15 and TRBJ2-2; 9 nucleotides match TRBD1. This CDR3 contains 16 residues. V trimming: 2 bases; J trimming: 2 bases; junction bases outside the gene matches: 3. CDR1 and CDR2 from the germline V gene are LNHNV and YYDKDF (reference sequence). CDR3 region: CATSRMGQGNTGELFF. CDR3 DNA: TGTGCCACCAGCAGAATGGGACAGGGTAACACCGGGGAGCTGTTTTTT. Based on the CDR3 plus reference TRBV15 and TRBJ2-2, the full variable domain is DAMVIQNPRYQVTQFGKPVTLSCSQTLNHNVMYWYQQKSSQAPKLLFHYYDKDFNNEADTPDNFQSRRPNTSFCFLDIRSPGLGDTAMYLCATSRMGQGNTGELFFGEGSRLTVL.

CDR3 sequence (DNA): TGCAGCGTTGAAAAAGGATCTTGGGGACAGGCAAGTAACTATGGCTACACCTTC. Its translation: CSVEKGSWGQASNYGYTF. This chain links TRBV29-1 with TRBJ1-2, with 8 bases aligning to TRBD1. The CDR3 loop spans 18 amino acids. CDR1 and CDR2 (germline): SQVTM, ANQGSEA. V lost 2 bases and J lost 1; bases outside the gene matches: 15. The full variable domain, its missing parts supplied by reference TRBV29-1 and TRBJ1-2, is SAVISQKPSRDICQRGTSLTIQCQVDSQVTMMFWYRQQPGQSLTLIATANQGSEATYESGFVIDKFPISRPNLTFSTLTVSNMSPEDSSIYLCSVEKGSWGQASNYGYTFGSGTRLTVV.

Here the CDR3 reads CSVGLAGTADTQYF. The DNA for the CDR3 is TGCAGCGTGGGACTAGCGGGGACGGCAGATACGCAGTATTTT. The V gene is TRBV29-1, the J gene TRBJ2-3, with 13 bases fitting TRBD2. Losses at the gene ends were 6 bases for V and 4 bases for J; bases not matched to a gene: 4. This CDR3 has 14 amino acids. CDR1 is SQVTM and CDR2 is ANQGSEA in the germline V gene.

The V gene is TRBV13, the J gene TRBJ1-3; 7 positions match TRBD1. Per germline, CDR1 PRHDT and CDR2 FYEKMQ (reference sequence). The CDR3 is 15 amino acids. The trim removed 1 base at V and 4 bases at J, leaving 4 bases unmatched. DNA of the CDR3: TGTGCCAGCAGCTTAGTTCTGGGACAGGGAAACACCATATATTTT. Its translation: CASSLVLGQGNTIYF.

This clone was counted a few times. V and J are TRBV28 and TRBJ2-1; 7 bases line up with TRBD2. This CDR3 is 15 amino acids long. Germline values: CDR1 MDHEN, CDR2 SYDVKM. Unmatched junction bases numbered 4, after V lost 5 bases and J lost 0 bases. The CDR3 DNA reads TGTGCCAGCAGTCCGGGGGGACTCTCCTACAATGAGCAGTTCTTC. Translated, it gives CASSPGGLSYNEQFF.

This chain uses TRBV28 with TRBJ1-6; 7 nucleotides match TRBD1. J was trimmed by 4 bases and V by 3 bases; bases with no gene match: 6. CDR1 and CDR2 from the germline V gene are MDHEN and SYDVKM. This CDR3 region has 16 residues. CDR3 coding DNA: TGTGCCAGCAGTTTCCCCGGGACAGATTATAATTCACCCCTCCACTTT. This codes for CASSFPGTDYNSPLHF.

The chain's CDR3 is CASSVSGRAAKNIQYF. The CDR3 coding sequence is TGTGCCAGCAGTGTTAGCGGGAGGGCAGCCAAAAACATTCAGTACTTC. The chain joins TRBV28 to TRBJ2-4; 11 bases map to TRBD2. The CDR3 length is 16 residues. Germline lookup yields CDR1 MDHEN and CDR2 SYDVKM. J lost 0 bases, V lost 5 bases, and 3 bases had no gene match.

This clone has only one observation. This rearrangement joins TRBV4-1 to TRBJ1-1; no firm D call. CDR1 is MGHRA, CDR2 YSYEKL, per germline. V was pared by 0 bases and J by 7 bases, with 9 bases between. The CDR3 extends over 13 amino acids. The CDR3: CASSQDFGGEAFF. In DNA, the CDR3 is TGCGCCAGCAGCCAAGATTTCGGCGGTGAAGCTTTCTTT.

In regard to this clone: At one end the junction does not follow the germline gene, possibly because of a read error. The same CDR3 also results from other DNA sequences found in this sample. The rearrangement links TRBV6-1 to TRBJ2-1; D possibly corresponds to TRBD1 (6 bases). The CDR3 consists of 15 residues. Germline V gene data show CDR1 as MNHNS and CDR2 as SASEGT. In nucleotides, the CDR3 is TGCGCCAGCAGTGATCCGTGGGACAACTACAATGAGCAGTTCTTC. Protein: CASSDPWDNYNEQFF.

The rearrangement links TRBV19 to TRBJ2-7, with TRBD1 matching over 10 bases. V shed 9 bases and J 3 bases; nucleotides not matched to a gene: 8. CDR3 length equals 14 residues. Per germline, CDR1 LNHDA and CDR2 SQIVND (reference sequence). The CDR3 loop reads CASRWTGGNYEQYF. CDR3 sequence (DNA): TGTGCCAGCAGATGGACAGGGGGAAACTACGAGCAGTACTTC.

This clone was recorded a few times. The chain carries TRBV30 and TRBJ2-1, with D possibly matching TRBD1 (5 bases). Germline loops: CDR1 GTSNPN, CDR2 SVGIG (reference sequence). This CDR3 contains 15 residues. V shed 2 bases and J shed 8 bases, with 19 bases lying between them. This chain's CDR3 is CAWSTIGHQHDEQFF. CDR3 in DNA: TGTGCCTGGAGTACCATCGGACACCAACACGATGAGCAGTTCTTC.

The V and J genes are TRBV5-4 and TRBJ2-7; D gene unclear. Deletions cut 2 bases from V and 6 bases from J, with 15 bases between. The germline V gene has CDR1 SGHNT and CDR2 YYREEE (reference sequence). The CDR3 consists of 14 residues. This CDR3 is CASSFDPLAGEQYF. The CDR3, as DNA: TGTGCCAGCAGCTTTGATCCCCTTGCAGGCGAGCAGTACTTC.

The chain recombines TRBV15 with TRBJ1-4, with TRBD1 as a possible D gene (6 bases). With 4 bases removed from V and 5 bases from J, the gap between germline ends came to 11 bases. CDR3 length equals 14 residues. Germline V gene sequence: CDR1 LNHNV, CDR2 YYDKDF (reference sequence). DNA for the CDR3: TGTGCCACCAGCATGGGACAAGACAATGAAAAACTGTTTTTT. It is translated as CATSMGQDNEKLFF.

This clone showed up just once. The J gene is TRBJ2-5, the V gene TRBV5-1; 7 nucleotides line up with TRBD1. The DNA end favors TRBJ2-7, so the J call may be wrong. CDR3 size: 15 residues. Germline V gives CDR1 SGHRS, CDR2 YFSETQ. Here the CDR3 reads CASSLGTVNSYEQYF. CDR3 coding DNA: TGCGCCAGCAGCTTAGGGACAGTTAACTCCTACGAGCAGTACTTC.

This clone was counted a few times. The J gene is TRBJ1-2, the V gene TRBV27, with D possibly being TRBD1 (5 bases). With 6 bases removed from V and 4 bases from J, the gap between germline ends came to 9 bases. The CDR3 totals 12 residues. CDR1 MNHEY and CDR2 SMNVEV come from the germline V gene (reference sequence). The CDR3 region has the DNA TGTGCCAGCAGCCCCCAGGGCTATGGCTACACCTTC. This gives the protein CASSPQGYGYTF.

The chain has TRBV2 and TRBJ1-4; maybe TRBD1 (6 bases). V was cut by 6 bases and J by 7 bases, with 12 bases left in between. CDR3 length: 13 amino acids. Looked up from germline, CDR1 is SNHLY and CDR2 is FYNNEI. The CDR3 nucleotides read TGTGCCAGCAGCACAGGGATTGGTGAAAAACTGTTTTTT. Protein sequence: CASSTGIGEKLFF.

This chain links TRBV6-1 with TRBJ1-1; D gene uncertain. CDR1 and CDR2 (germline): MNHNS, SASEGT. The CDR3 runs 15 residues. V lost 1 base, J lost 4 bases, and 13 bases lay in between. The DNA of the CDR3 is TGTGCCAGCAGTGAAGGGGGAGGGTCCGGCACTGAAGCTTTCTTT. Protein product: CASSEGGGSGTEAFF.

J is TRBJ2-1 and V is TRBV7-9; TRBD2 agrees at 10 bases. Germline V gene sequence: CDR1 SEHNR, CDR2 FQNEAQ (reference sequence). The CDR3 length is 15 residues. V gave up 8 bases and J gave up 8 bases; unmatched junction bases: 12. The DNA for the CDR3 is TGTGCCAGCGTAACCCTCGAGCGGGAGGGCGATGAGCAGTTCTTC. Translation: CASVTLEREGDEQFF.

The J gene is TRBJ2-3, the V gene TRBV7-9; weak D call: TRBD1 (7 bases). The CDR3 covers 15 residues. The germline V gene encodes CDR1 SEHNR and CDR2 FQNEAQ (reference sequence). Between the trimmed V and J ends, which lost 5 bases and 5 bases, there was a span of 17 bases. DNA of the CDR3: TGTGCCAGCAGCCCTGGGGCAGGGGGACTAGATACGCAGTATTTT. This gives the protein CASSPGAGGLDTQYF.

V usage is TRBV4-1 and J usage is TRBJ2-2, with TRBD1 identical over 7 bases. CDR3 length: 15 amino acids. The V gene's germline CDR1 is MGHRA and CDR2 YSYEKL. Trimming took 4 bases from V and 7 from J; bases not matched to a gene: 9. The CDR3 DNA reads as TGCGCCAGCAGCCCCCCACAGGGGAGAGGCGGGGAGCTGTTTTTT. Amino acids: CASSPPQGRGGELFF.

This clone came up a few times. V is TRBV19 and J is TRBJ1-1, with 7 bases matching TRBD1. The CDR3 is 16 residues long. V gave up 7 bases and J gave up 1 base; unmatched junction bases: 12. Germline CDR1 and CDR2: LNHDA and SQIVND (reference sequence). This CDR3 reads CASKGQGGIPNTEAFF. CDR3 nucleotide sequence: TGTGCCAGTAAAGGGCAGGGGGGCATCCCGAACACTGAAGCTTTCTTT.

This chain uses TRBV28 with TRBJ1-6; D might be TRBD1 (5 bases). Looked up from germline, CDR1 is MDHEN and CDR2 is SYDVKM. Trimming removed 7 bases at V and 9 bases at J, with 13 bases between. This CDR3 has 13 residues. CDR3 in DNA: TGTGCCAGCACTTGGCAGGGAGGTTCACCCCTCCACTTT. Translation: CASTWQGGSPLHF.

This clone was picked up one time. The chain combines TRBV28 with TRBJ2-7; 10 bases are shared with TRBD2. Germline loops: CDR1 MDHEN, CDR2 SYDVKM. The CDR3 contains 15 residues. The ends lost 5 bases at V and 0 bases at J; junction bases unmatched: 4. The CDR3 region has the DNA TGTGCCAGCAGTGTAGCGGGGGGAACCTCCTACGAGCAGTACTTC. Translating it yields CASSVAGGTSYEQYF.

J is TRBJ2-3 and V is TRBV19; 9 bases are shared with TRBD2. Germline-derived CDR1 and CDR2 are LNHDA and SQIVND (reference sequence). V lost 2 bases to trimming and J lost 6 bases; unmatched junction nucleotides: 6. CDR3 length: 15 amino acids. The CDR3 loop reads CASSIRPLAGDTQYF. DNA of the CDR3: TGTGCCAGTAGTATAAGGCCCCTAGCGGGGGATACGCAGTATTTT.